This T cell receptor beta chain was recorded in a study of post-analysis software for immune sequencing data (dated by TCRdb to between 2014 and 2017). Some background on the complete study: Relapsing-remitting, secondary progressive and progressive-relapsing multiple sclerosis were recorded as disease courses, and subtype annotation was lacking for some patients. Patient repertoires were compared against about a dozen previously published healthy control repertoires from donors aged roughly 6 to 25 years. A subset of samples was prepared in parallel using single-end sample barcoding, then pooled and co-amplified after Illumina adapter ligation.

Summary of the overall study and its limitations: Direct clustering with F measure revealed strong co-clustering of samples prepared in the same batch, which led to a batch-effect correction. Significantly higher frequencies in patients than in controls were found for several TRBV segments, including TRBV5-6, TRBV5-1 and TRBV20-1. Compared with controls, multiple sclerosis patients had significantly lower normalized Chao1 diversity, a finding suggesting substantial peripheral T-cell clonal expansion. The multiple sclerosis patient group was slightly younger than the control group.

Libraries were made using PCR. Data came from an Illumina HiSeq 2500. To reduce PCR and sequencing biases, unique molecular identifiers were built into the TCR beta cDNA libraries. Per 1 to 10 million input T cells, roughly 0.5 million cDNA molecules were obtained, such that each molecule approximated one T cell. Patient libraries were prepared and sequenced with the same protocol used for the earlier healthy control dataset. Samples belonging to the same batch were prepared together, multiplexed and sequenced on a shared HiSeq lane. The study's own analysis went as follows. Raw barcoded reads were processed with MIGEC, and single-read molecular identifier groups were discarded before consensus assembly and CDR3 extraction. VDJtools was used for post-analysis of the clonotype tables, with diversity normalized by down-sampling every dataset to the smallest sample size. In repertoire overlap clustering, CDR3 amino acid sequences, but not nucleotide sequences, were matched to correct batch-related cross-sample contamination. TCRdb reran the public reads through fastp at Q25 and MiXCR, keeping productive beta chains. Rows with a matching CDR3 protein are joined into one entry that keeps the most common DNA and genes. TCRdb's processing, not the authors', yielded these V and J calls. The sample table records around 250,000 distinct CDR3 sequences; 35% to 40% of these occur just once. Around 5.2% of the sample comes from the top ten.

Remarks on this clonotype: No antigen is known for it. Base qualities were left out, and no much larger clone turns up one base away.

To demonstrate the VDJtools post-analysis software, the study profiled TCR beta repertoires from the peripheral blood of 10 to 15 young patients with multiple sclerosis. The multiple sclerosis patients were children and adolescents ranging in age from 6 to 15 years. The CDR3 runs 14 amino acids, cysteine and phenylalanine included. Only the CDR3 part of the read is kept: 42 bases, read in frame from the first base. As encoded in the germline V gene (reference sequence), CDR1 is MNHNY while CDR2 is SVGAGI. V drops 7 bases and J drops 5 bases, leaving 18 bases in between. The source is a girl aged 5 to 17 with multiple sclerosis. The material sequenced was blood. In this chain, TRBV6-6 is recombined with TRBJ2-7, and perhaps TRBD1 as D gene, on 5 matching bases. CDR3 sequence: CASTQGAQTDEQYF. The DNA is as follows: TGTGCCAGCACCCAAGGGGCACAAACGGACGAGCAGTACTTC.